This T cell receptor (beta chain) was obtained from a study of blood T cell repertoires in COVID-19. Trimming took off 7 bases at V and 6 bases at J, with 17 bases between the two ends. CDR1 and CDR2 (germline): ENHRY, SYGVKD. The CDR3 sequence is 14 residues long. Sequenced by immunoSEQ multiplex PCR; TCRdb stores in-frame clones only, minus some. The sample consists of approximately 150,000 clones, roughly 84% of them appearing once. Sequencing was carried out using peripheral blood. The clonotype originates from a man aged 25-45 years with COVID-19, enrolled during active disease. The V and J genes are TRBV10-3 and TRBJ2-3; D gene uncertain. Written as DNA, the CDR3 is TGTGCCATCAAGAACTCGAGAGGTTCGGATACGCAGTATTTT. This gives the protein CAIKNSRGSDTQYF.